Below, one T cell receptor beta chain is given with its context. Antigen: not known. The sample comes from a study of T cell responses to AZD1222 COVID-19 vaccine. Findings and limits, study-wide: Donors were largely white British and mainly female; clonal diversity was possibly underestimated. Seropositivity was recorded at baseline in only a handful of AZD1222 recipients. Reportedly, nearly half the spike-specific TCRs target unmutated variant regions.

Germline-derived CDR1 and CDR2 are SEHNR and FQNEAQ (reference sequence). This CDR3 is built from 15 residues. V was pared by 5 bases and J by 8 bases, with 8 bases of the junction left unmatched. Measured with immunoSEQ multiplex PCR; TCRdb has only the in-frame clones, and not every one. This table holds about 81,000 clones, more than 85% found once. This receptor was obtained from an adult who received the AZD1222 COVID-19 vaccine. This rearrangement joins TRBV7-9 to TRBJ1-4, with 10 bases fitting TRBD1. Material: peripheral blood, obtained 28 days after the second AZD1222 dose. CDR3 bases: TGTGCCAGCAGCCAATGGACAGGGGGGGAAGAAAAACTGTTTTTT. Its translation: CASSQWTGGEEKLFF.